The present T cell receptor beta chain was sequenced within a study of OX40 agonist ivuxolimab in advanced cancers. On the study more broadly: Age averaged 60 years (range 23 to 79), and 82.7% were male.

Profiled with immunoSEQ multiplex PCR; TCRdb holds only in-frame clones, not every one. There are around 38,000 clones in the sample; roughly 80% occur only once, and about 20% lies in the top ten. A remark on this clone: The target antigen is unknown.

Points from the study as a whole: Among patients with partial responses at 0.1-3.0 mg/kg, clonal expansion was among the lowest. Still undetermined is the antigen specificity of the expanded peripheral T cells.

The germline CDR1 and CDR2 sequences are SGDLS and YYNGEE. The CDR3 has 14 residues. Trimming took 0 bases from V and 7 from J; bases not matched to a gene: 6. The starting material was CD4+ or CD8+ T cells sorted from blood, obtained in a trial of the OX40 agonist ivuxolimab. The receptor's source is an adult with an advanced solid tumor such as melanoma, head and neck, liver or kidney cancer. This chain uses TRBV9 with TRBJ2-7; 8 bases match TRBD2. The DNA of the CDR3 is TGTGCCAGCAGCGTAGCGGGGGGGCCTGGGGAGCAGTACTTC. Its translation is CASSVAGGPGEQYF. The whole variable domain, remainder taken from reference TRBV9 and TRBJ2-7, is DSGVTQTPKHLITATGQRVTLRCSPRSGDLSVYWYQQSLDQGLQFLIQYYNGEERAKGNILERFSAQQFPDLHSELNLSSLELGDSALYFCASSVAGGPGEQYFGPGTRLTVT.